These 12 T cell receptor beta chains were all obtained from the same sample, sequenced in a study of T-cell memory formation after mild COVID-19. TCRdb reprocessed the 5' RACE reads with MiXCR, giving one entry per CDR3 protein. The profile shows 410,000 or so distinct CDR3 sequences, about 22% of them singletons. The source material was PBMCs or a T cell subset sorted from them (not recorded which). The source of these receptors is an adult woman who had mild COVID-19 (a few samples of this study predate the infection). Cell type and time point are not known.

The J gene is TRBJ1-2, the V gene TRBV29-1, with TRBD1 matching 10 bases. V was clipped by 0 bases and J by 1 base; unmatched bases: 2. Germline V gene sequence: CDR1 SQVTM, CDR2 ANQGSEA. The length of the CDR3 is 15 residues. CDR3 sequence (DNA): TGCAGCGTTGAAGACGGACAGGGGGTTAACTATGGCTACACCTTC. This gives the protein CSVEDGQGVNYGYTF. Based on the CDR3 plus reference TRBV29-1 and TRBJ1-2, the full variable domain is SAVISQKPSRDICQRGTSLTIQCQVDSQVTMMFWYRQQPGQSLTLIATANQGSEATYESGFVIDKFPISRPNLTFSTLTVSNMSPEDSSIYLCSVEDGQGVNYGYTFGSGTRLTVV.

The V call is TRBV2, the J call TRBJ2-3; 12 bases fit TRBD2. V lost 3 bases, J lost 2 bases, and 3 bases stayed unmatched. The length of the CDR3 is 16 residues. The germline gives CDR1 SNHLY, CDR2 FYNNEI. The CDR3 loop is CASSDGLAGITDTQYF. CDR3 nucleotide sequence: TGTGCCAGCAGTGACGGACTAGCGGGGATCACAGATACGCAGTATTTT.

CDR3 region: CASRTPSGSYEQYF. For the CDR3, the DNA is TGTGCCAGCAGAACTCCCTCAGGTTCCTACGAGCAGTACTTC. The chain uses TRBV28 and TRBJ2-7; no reliable D call. CDR1 and CDR2 from the germline V gene are MDHEN and SYDVKM. This CDR3 contains 14 residues. Trimming took off 6 bases at V and 1 base at J, with 13 bases between the two ends.

This clonotype was counted between two and nine times. The rearrangement joins TRBV2 to TRBJ2-2; 9 bases fit TRBD1. CDR3 length: 16 residues. Germline V gene data show CDR1 as SNHLY and CDR2 as FYNNEI. V lost 6 bases to trimming and J lost 0 bases; unmatched junction nucleotides: 5. In nucleotides, the CDR3 is TGTGCCAGCAGACCCACAGGGGGCGCGAACACCGGGGAGCTGTTTTTT. Amino acids: CASRPTGGANTGELFF.

V and J are TRBV5-8 and TRBJ2-2; a weak D match, TRBD1 (5 bases). The V and J ends lost 1 base and 5 bases respectively, with 9 bases between them. The CDR3 runs to 14 residues. The germline gives CDR1 SGHTS, CDR2 YDEGEE. CDR3 sequence reads: CASSLQGWTGELFF. CDR3 bases: TGTGCCAGCAGCTTGCAGGGTTGGACCGGGGAGCTGTTTTTT.

The rearrangement uses TRBV4-1 and TRBJ2-7; 9 bases are a match to TRBD1. The CDR3 consists of 14 residues. V was pared by 4 bases and J by 5 bases, with 6 bases of the junction left unmatched. Germline loops: CDR1 MGHRA, CDR2 YSYEKL. Here the CDR3 DNA reads TGCGCCAGCAGCCCTGAGGGACAGGGCGACGAGCAGTACTTC. Encoded protein: CASSPEGQGDEQYF.

This clonotype was seen a few times. In nucleotides, the CDR3 is TGCGCCAGCAGCTTGTGGGGACTAGGGGAATCCGGGGAGCTGTTTTTT. Amino acids: CASSLWGLGESGELFF. This chain links TRBV5-1 with TRBJ2-2; 8 positions match TRBD2. From germline, CDR1 is SGHRS and CDR2 YFSETQ. V shed 1 base and J 6 bases; nucleotides not matched to a gene: 8. This CDR3 has 16 residues.

In this sample, this clonotype turned up many times. The chain couples TRBV11-2 to TRBJ2-4; 12 bases line up with TRBD1. The germline CDR1 and CDR2 sequences are SGHAT and FQNNGV. The CDR3 sequence is 15 residues long. V was clipped by 7 bases and J by 6 bases; unmatched bases: 7. CDR3 protein: CASNPWGQGANIQYF. CDR3 DNA: TGTGCCAGCAACCCCTGGGGACAGGGGGCAAACATTCAGTACTTC. The variable domain in full, with the rest retrieved from reference TRBV11-2 and TRBJ2-4, is EAGVAQSPRYKIIEKRQSVAFWCNPISGHATLYWYQQILGQGPKLLIQFQNNGVVDDSQLPKDRFSAERLKGVDSTLKIQPAKLEDSAVYLCASNPWGQGANIQYFGAGTRLSVL.

This clonotype was observed a handful of times. CDR3 in DNA: TGCAGTGCTAGAGGCGATAGGGGGTCCCGCGATACGCAGTATTTT. This encodes CSARGDRGSRDTQYF. The V and J genes are TRBV20-1 and TRBJ2-3; possible D gene TRBD1, 6 bases. The CDR3 totals 15 residues. Germline V gives CDR1 DFQATT, CDR2 SNEGSKA (reference sequence). Trimming shortened V by 1 base and J by 6 bases, and 17 bases separated the two germline ends.

This CDR3 is CASSYDGPTGELFF. CDR3 DNA: TGTGCCAGCAGTTACGATGGTCCTACCGGGGAGCTGTTTTTT. The chain is built from TRBV6-5 and TRBJ2-2; D remains unclear. Germline CDR1 and CDR2: MNHEY and SVGAGI. Trimming left V 2 bases short and J 5 bases short, with 9 bases between. The CDR3 extends over 14 amino acids.

The genes are TRBV2 and TRBJ2-2; no clear D. From germline, CDR1 is SNHLY and CDR2 FYNNEI. Trimming pared 6 bases from V and 8 bases from J, leaving 13 bases between. The CDR3 totals 13 residues. The CDR3 sequence: CASRNGGAGELFF. CDR3 bases: TGTGCCAGCAGGAACGGCGGCGCTGGGGAGCTGTTTTTT. The whole variable domain, filled in from reference TRBV2 and TRBJ2-2, reads EPEVTQTPSHQVTQMGQEVILRCVPISNHLYFYWYRQILGQKVEFLVSFYNNEISEKSEIFDDQFSVERPDGSNFTLKIRSTKLEDSAMYFCASRNGGAGELFFGEGSRLTVL.

This clonotype was recorded a few times. The chain uses TRBV4-1 and TRBJ2-2; maybe TRBD1 (5 bases). This CDR3 comprises 15 residues. Trimming took 1 base from V and 1 from J, leaving 7 bases between them. Germline V gives CDR1 MGHRA, CDR2 YSYEKL. CDR3 sequence (DNA): TGCGCCAGCAGCCAAGGGCAGGGGAACACCGGGGAGCTGTTTTTT. Protein sequence: CASSQGQGNTGELFF.